Shown below are 26 T cell receptor beta chains from a single sample sequenced in a study of cytomegalovirus exposure and HLA in healthy donors. The PCR was carried out with 60 Vbeta primers and 13 Jbeta primers. Profiled with immunoSEQ multiplex PCR; TCRdb holds only in-frame clones, not every one. This table has under 200,000 clones, approximately 80% appearing once. Sequenced: PBMCs. All receptors derive from a woman aged 40 to 55 in good health and CMV-seropositive.

The sample holds one count of this clone. V gene TRBV11-2 combines with J gene TRBJ1-4; the D gene is possibly TRBD1 (6 bases). V lost 1 base and J lost 0, with 18 bases in between. This CDR3 has 19 amino acids. In germline, CDR1 is SGHAT, CDR2 FQNNGV. The CDR3: CASSLGFQGQTSTNEKLFF. The CDR3 region has the DNA TGTGCCAGCAGCTTAGGTTTTCAAGGACAGACTTCAACTAATGAAAAACTGTTTTTT.

This clone was found once. This chain links TRBV19 with TRBJ1-5; D might be TRBD1 (5 bases). The germline V gene has CDR1 LNHDA and CDR2 SQIVND (reference sequence). With 5 bases removed from V and 6 bases from J, the gap between germline ends came to 23 bases. The CDR3 is made up of 17 amino acids. CDR3: CASSFGVGGIMGQPQHF. CDR3 nucleotide sequence: TGTGCCAGTAGTTTTGGGGTCGGGGGAATCATGGGTCAGCCCCAGCATTTT. The complete variable domain, with remaining parts taken from reference TRBV19 and TRBJ1-5, reads DGGITQSPKYLFRKEGQNVTLSCEQNLNHDAMYWYRQDPGQGLRLIYYSQIVNDFQKGDIAEGYSVSREKKESFPLTVTSAQKNPTAFYLCASSFGVGGIMGQPQHFGDGTRLSIL.

The rearrangement uses TRBV19 and TRBJ2-7, with a possible D match to TRBD1 (5 bases). The CDR3 runs 14 residues. The ends were cut back, 4 bases at V and 3 bases at J, with 13 bases in the middle. Germline V gene sequence: CDR1 LNHDA, CDR2 SQIVND (reference sequence). The CDR3 loop is CASSRAGFVYEQYF. The CDR3 DNA reads TGTGCCAGTAGTAGGGCAGGGTTTGTCTACGAGCAGTACTTC.

J is TRBJ1-4 and V is TRBV6-1, with 9 positions matching TRBD1. V trimming: 4 bases; J trimming: 8 bases; junction bases outside the gene matches: 5. Germline values: CDR1 MNHNS, CDR2 SASEGT. CDR3 length: 14 residues. The CDR3 DNA sequence: TGTGCCAGCAGTGCCGGGACAGGGCCCGAAAAACTGTTTTTT. Encoded protein: CASSAGTGPEKLFF.

This clone was counted between two and nine times. The V and J genes are TRBV5-5 and TRBJ2-1; 14 bases align to TRBD2. Germline CDR1 is SGHKS and CDR2 is YYEKEE (reference sequence). With V trimmed by 5 bases and J by 4 bases, 8 bases remained unmatched. The CDR3 covers 17 residues. CDR3 sequence (DNA): TGTGCCAGCAGGCAGGGACTAGCGGGAGATGCGTACAATGAGCAGTTCTTC. This translates into CASRQGLAGDAYNEQFF.

Only a few counts were recorded for this clone. The rearrangement uses TRBV19 and TRBJ2-1; tentatively, D is TRBD1 (6 bases). Trimming cost V 5 bases and J 6 bases, with 17 bases left between them. The CDR3 spans 15 residues. CDR1 LNHDA and CDR2 SQIVND come from the germline V gene (reference sequence). The CDR3 coding sequence is TGTGCCAGTAGTTCGGCCCGAGGGGGTGGCAATGAGCAGTTCTTC. It codes for CASSSARGGGNEQFF.

The rearrangement joins TRBV30 to TRBJ2-5, with 10 bases identical to TRBD2. This CDR3 comprises 11 residues. V lost 3 bases to trimming and J lost 9 bases; unmatched junction nucleotides: 1. Germline V lookup: CDR1 GTSNPN, CDR2 SVGIG (reference sequence). The CDR3 region is CAWSSGGAQYF. CDR3 nucleotides: TGTGCCTGGAGCAGCGGGGGGGCCCAGTACTTC.

This rearrangement joins TRBV19 to TRBJ2-1; D perhaps matches TRBD2 (6 bases). V lost 1 base, J lost 7 bases, and 26 bases lay in between. Germline CDR1 and CDR2: LNHDA and SQIVND (reference sequence). The CDR3 is 19 residues long. CDR3 nucleotides: TGTGCCAGTAGTATAGCCCCGTGGCCCGGGACTCGAACGTGGAATGAGCAGTTCTTC. This gives the protein CASSIAPWPGTRTWNEQFF. Using reference TRBV19 and TRBJ2-1 for the parts outside the CDR3, the full variable domain is DGGITQSPKYLFRKEGQNVTLSCEQNLNHDAMYWYRQDPGQGLRLIYYSQIVNDFQKGDIAEGYSVSREKKESFPLTVTSAQKNPTAFYLCASSIAPWPGTRTWNEQFFGPGTRLTVL.

Concerning this clone itself: The junction and the germline gene differ at one end; a read error may be behind it. Different DNA sequences within this sample yield the same CDR3. This chain uses TRBV6-5 with TRBJ1-2, with 7 bases that match TRBD1. This CDR3 spans 15 amino acids. Per the germline V gene, CDR1 is MNHEY and CDR2 is SVGAGI. The CDR3 loop reads CASSYTPGGGYGYTF. As DNA, the CDR3 is TGTGCCAGCAGTTACACGCCAGGGGGTGGCTATGGCTACACCTTT.

The J gene is TRBJ2-1, the V gene TRBV28, with TRBD2 identical over 8 bases. Trimming took 6 bases from V and 2 from J; bases not matched to a gene: 12. This CDR3 is 17 amino acids long. Germline V gives CDR1 MDHEN, CDR2 SYDVKM. CDR3 nucleotide sequence: TGTGCCAGCAGGGTCTCTTCAAGCGGGGGAGCCTACAATGAGCAGTTCTTC. It specifies CASRVSSSGGAYNEQFF.

J is TRBJ2-1 and V is TRBV27; possibly TRBD2 for D (5 bases). This CDR3 comprises 12 residues. From germline, CDR1 is MNHEY and CDR2 SMNVEV (reference sequence). The chain's CDR3 is CAARSSAGEQFF. The CDR3 nucleotides are TGTGCTGCTAGGAGTAGCGCGGGTGAGCAGTTCTTC.

The V and J genes are TRBV30 and TRBJ1-6, with D maybe TRBD1 (5 bases). Germline V gene data show CDR1 as GTSNPN and CDR2 as SVGIG (reference sequence). The CDR3 is 15 residues long. Between the trimmed V and J ends, which lost 1 base and 6 bases, there was a span of 13 bases. DNA for the CDR3: TGTGCCTGGAGTGGGGGGGGGAGCCTTAATTCACCCCTCCACTTT. This encodes CAWSGGGSLNSPLHF.

The chain uses TRBV6-1 and TRBJ2-5; 10 bases are a match to TRBD2. The CDR3 has 17 residues. Germline V gene lookup returns CDR1 MNHNS and CDR2 SASEGT. Trimming removed 0 bases from V and 9 bases from J; junction bases left unmatched: 13. CDR3 sequence (DNA): TGTGCCAGCAGTGAAGCCGTGAGCGGGAGGGACCAAGGGGCCCAGTACTTC. Protein sequence: CASSEAVSGRDQGAQYF.

The rearrangement links TRBV4-1 to TRBJ2-1; TRBD2 agrees at 8 bases. Losses at the gene ends were 3 bases for V and 3 bases for J; bases not matched to a gene: 4. This CDR3 spans 15 amino acids. Germline V gives CDR1 MGHRA, CDR2 YSYEKL. CDR3 nucleotides: TGCGCCAGCAGCCAGATAGCGGGATTCTACAATGAGCAGTTCTTC. It is translated as CASSQIAGFYNEQFF.

The J gene is TRBJ1-5, the V gene TRBV29-1, with 7 bases fitting TRBD1. The trim removed 6 bases at V and 0 bases at J, leaving 5 bases unmatched. The V gene's germline CDR1 is SQVTM and CDR2 ANQGSEA. This CDR3 has 14 amino acids. The CDR3 reads CSVPGTDSNQPQHF. CDR3 coding DNA: TGCAGCGTCCCCGGGACAGATAGCAATCAGCCCCAGCATTTT.

This rearrangement joins TRBV11-3 to TRBJ2-5, with TRBD2 matching over 10 bases. Looked up from germline, CDR1 is SGHNT and CDR2 is YENEEA. The CDR3 totals 14 residues. Trimming removed 2 bases from V and 3 bases from J; junction bases left unmatched: 0. The CDR3: CASSLTSGKETQYF. Here the CDR3 DNA reads TGTGCCAGCAGCTTAACTAGCGGGAAAGAGACCCAGTACTTC.

The chain carries TRBV7-8 and TRBJ2-2; 13 bases line up with TRBD2. Trimming cost V 5 bases and J 4 bases; bases outside gene matches: 7. CDR1 SGHVS and CDR2 FQNEAQ come from the germline V gene. The CDR3 has 17 residues. The CDR3 protein is CASSHLLAGGATGELFF. The CDR3 DNA reads as TGTGCCAGCAGCCACCTACTAGCGGGAGGGGCCACCGGGGAGCTGTTTTTT.

J is TRBJ1-5 and V is TRBV6-5; D may be TRBD1 (5 bases). V was clipped by 6 bases and J by 9 bases, with 18 bases between them. CDR1 MNHEY and CDR2 SVGAGI come from the germline V gene. The CDR3 length is 14 residues. The CDR3 DNA follows: TGTGCCAGCAGGGGGGGGACGCCACCAGGGCCCCAGCATTTT. As protein: CASRGGTPPGPQHF.

This clone was observed a handful of times. This sequence joins TRBV7-2 and TRBJ1-1, with 12 positions matching TRBD1. Germline CDR1 is SGHTA and CDR2 is FQGNSA. The CDR3 length is 15 residues. Losses at the gene ends were 5 bases for V and 7 bases for J; bases not matched to a gene: 8. The CDR3 here is CASSPPGQGAREAFF. The DNA of the CDR3 is TGTGCCAGCAGCCCACCGGGACAGGGGGCCCGTGAAGCTTTCTTT.

The V gene is TRBV6-5, the J gene TRBJ2-5; 7 bases line up with TRBD1. The CDR3 is 14 residues long. Germline CDR1 and CDR2: MNHEY and SVGAGI. Trimming cost V 7 bases and J 5 bases; bases outside gene matches: 10. CDR3 region: CASKKTGYRETQYF. As DNA, the CDR3 is TGTGCCAGCAAAAAGACAGGGTATCGGGAGACCCAGTACTTC.

The chain recombines TRBV11-2 with TRBJ2-5, with D tentatively TRBD2 (6 bases). The CDR3 totals 15 residues. V was shortened by 1 base and J by 3 bases, with 12 bases between the two germline ends. Germline lookup yields CDR1 SGHAT and CDR2 FQNNGV. The CDR3 coding sequence is TGTGCCAGCAGCTTAGGACCCTTAGCGGAAGAGACCCAGTACTTC. Amino acid sequence: CASSLGPLAEETQYF.

This clone was observed a handful of times. The J gene is TRBJ2-1, the V gene TRBV5-1; weak D call: TRBD2 (5 bases). The V and J ends lost 4 bases and 4 bases respectively, with 15 bases between them. The CDR3 loop spans 15 amino acids. Germline V gene lookup returns CDR1 SGHRS and CDR2 YFSETQ. CDR3 sequence (DNA): TGCGCCAGCAGCCCTACAGTAAGGGAGTACAATGAGCAGTTCTTC. This sequence encodes CASSPTVREYNEQFF.

The chain has TRBV10-3 and TRBJ1-6; unclear D gene. The CDR3 totals 13 residues. The germline V and J ends were trimmed by 8 bases and 0 bases, with 5 bases remaining between them. The germline CDR1 and CDR2 sequences are ENHRY and SYGVKD. As DNA, the CDR3 is TGTGCCATCCGGGACTCCTATAATTCACCCCTCCACTTT. Translation gives CAIRDSYNSPLHF.

The chain employs TRBV7-2 and TRBJ2-2; unclear D gene. This CDR3 comprises 12 residues. Germline V lookup: CDR1 SGHTA, CDR2 FQGNSA. V was shortened by 1 base and J by 7 bases, with 4 bases between the two germline ends. The CDR3 DNA sequence: TGTGCCAGCAGCTTAGTAAACGGGGAGCTGTTTTTT. Translated: CASSLVNGELFF.

This chain joins TRBV19 and TRBJ1-5; D ambiguous. Per the germline V gene, CDR1 is LNHDA and CDR2 is SQIVND (reference sequence). V lost 10 bases to trimming and J lost 2 bases, with 15 bases between them. There are 14 residues in the CDR3. The CDR3 DNA follows: TGTGCCACCTCCAGCCACGGGGGCAATCAGCCCCAGCATTTT. Protein product: CATSSHGGNQPQHF.

The chain is built from TRBV7-2 and TRBJ2-7, with 7 bases lining up with TRBD1. Germline CDR1 and CDR2: SGHTA and FQGNSA. The CDR3 sequence is 14 residues long. Losses at the gene ends were 5 bases for V and 4 bases for J; bases not matched to a gene: 8. The CDR3 coding sequence is TGTGCCAGCAGCCCCATGGACAGGCAATACGAGCAGTACTTC. This translates into CASSPMDRQYEQYF.